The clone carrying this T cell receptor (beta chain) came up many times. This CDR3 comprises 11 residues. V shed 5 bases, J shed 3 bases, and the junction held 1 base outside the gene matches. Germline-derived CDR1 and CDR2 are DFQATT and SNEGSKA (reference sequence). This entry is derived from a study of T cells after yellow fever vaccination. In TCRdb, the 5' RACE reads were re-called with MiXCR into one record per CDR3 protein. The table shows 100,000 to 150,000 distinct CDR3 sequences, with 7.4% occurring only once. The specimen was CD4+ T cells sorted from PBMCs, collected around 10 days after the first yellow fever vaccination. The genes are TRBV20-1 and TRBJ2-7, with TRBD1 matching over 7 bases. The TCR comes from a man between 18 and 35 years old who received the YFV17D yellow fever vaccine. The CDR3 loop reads CSAWDSYEQYF. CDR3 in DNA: TGCAGTGCTTGGGACAGCTACGAGCAGTACTTC.